This TCR beta chain was recorded in a study of cytomegalovirus exposure and HLA in healthy donors. As concerns this clone: Its cognate antigen is unknown.

Trimming cost V 4 bases and J 5 bases; bases outside gene matches: 9. Germline loops: CDR1 SEHNR, CDR2 FQNEAQ (reference sequence). This CDR3 region has 15 residues. Donors consisted of healthy bone marrow donors. Donors had nominal health at sampling but likely had unrecorded immune exposures. Study outcomes and limitations: The analysis excluded some indistinguishable V segments, including TRBV6-2 and TRBV6-3.

The PCR had 60 Vbeta and 13 Jbeta primers. Produced via immunoSEQ multiplex PCR; TCRdb's table is partial and in-frame only. The sample yields approximately 290,000 clones, about 80% seen once. The chain has TRBV7-9 and TRBJ2-5, with 8 bases aligning to TRBD2. This receptor was obtained from a girl aged 2-10 years in good health and CMV-seronegative. Sequencing input: PBMCs. In DNA, the CDR3 is TGTGCCAGCAGCTCCGCCTCACTAGCGGTGGAGACCCAGTACTTC. It encodes CASSSASLAVETQYF.